This T cell receptor (beta chain) was documented in a study of a mutant IDH1 vaccine in newly diagnosed glioma. Turning to the study itself: The patients were given eight vaccinations, one each in weeks 1, 3, 5, 7, 11, 15, 19 and 23.

Profiled with immunoSEQ multiplex PCR; TCRdb holds only in-frame clones, not every one. In the table there are some 80,000 clones, approximately 85% of which are singletons. CDR3 length: 12 amino acids. Germline trimming cut 6 bases from V and 2 bases from J; bases unmatched to any gene: 1. Germline loops: CDR1 ENHRY, CDR2 SYGVKD. The time point was: week 23, last vaccination. Topical imiquimod accompanied each vaccine dose, which consisted of 300 ug of mutant IDH1 20-mer peptide. A word on this clone: The antigen is not known.

The TCR originated in a woman aged 45-65 years with glioma. The rearrangement links TRBV10-3 to TRBJ2-7; 7 bases match TRBD1. The specimen comprised PBMCs, sampled from a glioma patient whose treatment included an IDH1 peptide vaccine. CDR3 residues: CAIRGQTYEQYF. CDR3 coding DNA: TGTGCCATCAGGGGACAGACCTACGAGCAGTACTTC.